The entry that follows covers one T cell receptor beta chain sequence. The sample originates from a study of shared clonotypes between healthy human individuals. Generated by immunoSEQ multiplex PCR, the TCRdb table keeps only in-frame clones and is missing some. The table has some 470,000 clones, roughly four fifths seen once. Germline CDR1 SGHAT, CDR2 FQDESV (reference sequence). This CDR3 is 14 amino acids long. Trimming took 3 bases from V and 2 from J, leaving 5 bases between them. What was sequenced was PBMCs. The chain has TRBV11-1 and TRBJ2-6; maybe TRBD2 (5 bases). This TCR derives from a woman aged 40-49 years in good health. Some clones in this sample may be carry-over from other donors' samples. This CDR3 is CASSLEAGANVLTF. Here the CDR3 DNA reads TGTGCCAGCAGCTTGGAGGCTGGGGCCAACGTCCTGACTTTC.